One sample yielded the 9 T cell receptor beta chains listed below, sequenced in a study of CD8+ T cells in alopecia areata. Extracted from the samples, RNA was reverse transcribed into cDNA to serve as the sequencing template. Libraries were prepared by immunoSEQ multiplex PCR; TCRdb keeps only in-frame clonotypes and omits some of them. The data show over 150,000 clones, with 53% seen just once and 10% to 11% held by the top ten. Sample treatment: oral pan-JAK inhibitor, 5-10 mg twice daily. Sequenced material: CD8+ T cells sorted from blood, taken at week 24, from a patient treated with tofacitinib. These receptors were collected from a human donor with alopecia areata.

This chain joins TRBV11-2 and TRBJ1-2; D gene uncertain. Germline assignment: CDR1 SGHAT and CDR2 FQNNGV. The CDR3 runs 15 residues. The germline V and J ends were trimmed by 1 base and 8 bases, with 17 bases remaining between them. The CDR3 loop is CASSLGISVFRGYTF. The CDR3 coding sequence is TGTGCCAGCAGCTTAGGAATCTCAGTTTTCAGAGGCTACACCTTC.

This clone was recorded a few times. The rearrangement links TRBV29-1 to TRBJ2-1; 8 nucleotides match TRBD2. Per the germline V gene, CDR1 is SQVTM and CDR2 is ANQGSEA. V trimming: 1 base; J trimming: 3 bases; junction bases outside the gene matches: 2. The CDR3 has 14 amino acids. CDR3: CSVEGAGVYNEQFF. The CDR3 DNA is TGCAGCGTTGAAGGAGCGGGGGTCTACAATGAGCAGTTCTTC.

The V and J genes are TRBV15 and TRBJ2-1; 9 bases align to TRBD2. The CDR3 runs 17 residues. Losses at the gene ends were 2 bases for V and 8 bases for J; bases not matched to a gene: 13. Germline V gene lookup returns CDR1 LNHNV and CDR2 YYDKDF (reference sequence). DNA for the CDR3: TGTGCCACCAGCAGATCCCCTTCCGCGGGGGGGCCCCATGAGCAGTTCTTC. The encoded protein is CATSRSPSAGGPHEQFF.

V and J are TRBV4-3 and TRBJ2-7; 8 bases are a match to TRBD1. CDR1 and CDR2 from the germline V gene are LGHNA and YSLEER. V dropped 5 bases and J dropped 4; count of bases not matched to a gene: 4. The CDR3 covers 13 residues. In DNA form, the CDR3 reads TGCGCCAGCAGCAAGGACAGGGAATACGAGCAGTACTTC. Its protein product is CASSKDREYEQYF.

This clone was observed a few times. The CDR3 coding sequence is TGCAGCGTTGAGGGGGGGACAGAGAACACCGGGGAGCTGTTTTTT. The encoded protein is CSVEGGTENTGELFF. This sequence joins TRBV29-1 and TRBJ2-2; D may correspond to TRBD1 or TRBD2 (7 bases each). Germline V gives CDR1 SQVTM, CDR2 ANQGSEA. CDR3 length equals 15 residues. With 3 bases removed from V and 1 base from J, the gap between germline ends came to 12 bases.

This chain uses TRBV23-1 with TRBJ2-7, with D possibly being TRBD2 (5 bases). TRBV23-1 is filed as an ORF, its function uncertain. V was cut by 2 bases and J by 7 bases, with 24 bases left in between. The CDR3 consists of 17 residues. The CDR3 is CASSQNVEAPASGEQYF. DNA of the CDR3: TGCGCCAGCAGTCAAAATGTCGAGGCTCCTGCCTCGGGAGAGCAGTACTTC.

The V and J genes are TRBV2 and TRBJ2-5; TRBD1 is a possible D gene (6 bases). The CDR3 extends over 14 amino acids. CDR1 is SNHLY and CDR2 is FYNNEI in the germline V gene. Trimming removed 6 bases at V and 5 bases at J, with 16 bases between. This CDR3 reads CASRKQGFEETQYF. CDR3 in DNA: TGTGCCAGCAGGAAACAGGGTTTCGAGGAGACCCAGTACTTC.

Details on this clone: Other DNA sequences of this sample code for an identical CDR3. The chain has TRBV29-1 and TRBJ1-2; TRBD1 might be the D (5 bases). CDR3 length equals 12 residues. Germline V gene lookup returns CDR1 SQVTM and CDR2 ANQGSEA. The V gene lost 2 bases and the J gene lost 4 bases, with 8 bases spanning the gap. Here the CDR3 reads CSVESGGYGYTF. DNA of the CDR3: TGCAGCGTTGAATCCGGGGGCTATGGCTACACCTTC.

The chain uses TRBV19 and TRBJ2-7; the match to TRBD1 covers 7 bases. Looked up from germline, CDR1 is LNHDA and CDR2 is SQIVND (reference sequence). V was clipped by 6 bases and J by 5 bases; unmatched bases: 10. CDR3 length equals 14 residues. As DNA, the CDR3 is TGTGCCAGTAGCAATGACAGGGTTGGTAACGAGCAGTACTTC. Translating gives CASSNDRVGNEQYF.